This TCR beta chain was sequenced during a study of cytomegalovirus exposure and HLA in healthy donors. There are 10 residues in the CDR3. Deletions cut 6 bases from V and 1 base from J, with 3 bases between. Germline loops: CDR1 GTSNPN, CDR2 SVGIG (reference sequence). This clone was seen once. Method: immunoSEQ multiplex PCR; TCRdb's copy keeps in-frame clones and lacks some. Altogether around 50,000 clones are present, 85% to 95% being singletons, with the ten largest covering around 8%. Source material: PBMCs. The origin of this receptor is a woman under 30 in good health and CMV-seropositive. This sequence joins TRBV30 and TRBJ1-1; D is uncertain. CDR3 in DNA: TGTGCCTGCCGGAACACTGAAGCTTTCTTT. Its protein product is CACRNTEAFF.